One sample yielded the 26 T cell receptor beta chains listed below, sequenced in a study of blood T cell repertoires in COVID-19 (dated by TCRdb to 2020 to 2022). Libraries were made using the immunoSEQ multiplex PCR assay. TCRdb took over this immuneACCESS table, retaining in-frame rearrangements with V and J assigned. Such tables are incomplete; in checked studies, under half of the missing clones stem from an unresolved V gene, and the remainder is unexplained. The sample table holds under 250,000 clones, of which roughly 83% were seen once. The ten largest clones take up about 6% of the sample. The source material was peripheral blood. These receptor sequences come from a woman older than 75 with COVID-19, enrolled during active disease.

The chain is built from TRBV7-2 and TRBJ1-1; TRBD1 is a possible D gene (5 bases). The CDR3 consists of 16 residues. Germline CDR1 and CDR2: SGHTA and FQGNSA. The ends were cut back, 3 bases at V and 4 bases at J, with 18 bases in the middle. CDR3 DNA sequence: TGTGCCAGCAGCTTTAACCGGGGGGGAGGTCTCACTGAAGCTTTCTTT. Its translation is CASSFNRGGGLTEAFF.

J is TRBJ2-1 and V is TRBV28; 9 bases agree with TRBD2. With 7 bases clipped from V and 0 bases from J, the junction kept 13 bases outside the gene matches. The CDR3 loop spans 18 amino acids. Per germline, CDR1 MDHEN and CDR2 SYDVKM. CDR3 in DNA: TGTGCCAGCAATACTTTAAGCGGGGGGCGGAGCTCCTACAATGAGCAGTTCTTC. Residues: CASNTLSGGRSSYNEQFF.

The rearrangement links TRBV29-1 to TRBJ1-1; the D gene is possibly TRBD1 (5 bases). This CDR3 contains 15 residues. Germline values: CDR1 SQVTM, CDR2 ANQGSEA. The V gene lost 6 bases and the J gene lost 0 bases, with 17 bases spanning the gap. The CDR3 is CSVVLGGNMNTEAFF. CDR3 DNA: TGCAGCGTCGTCTTGGGGGGGAATATGAACACTGAAGCTTTCTTT.

V and J are TRBV27 and TRBJ1-2, with D perhaps TRBD1 (6 bases). V dropped 2 bases and J dropped 6 bases, with 19 bases sitting between them. The CDR3 sequence is 16 residues long. CDR1 and CDR2 from the germline V gene are MNHEY and SMNVEV (reference sequence). The CDR3 is CASSLGTGTTPNGYTF. CDR3 in DNA: TGTGCCAGCAGTTTAGGAACAGGGACAACCCCTAATGGCTACACCTTC.

The chain joins TRBV19 to TRBJ2-2; TRBD2 aligns across 10 bases. Trimming took 5 bases from V and 2 from J; bases not matched to a gene: 2. The germline V gene encodes CDR1 LNHDA and CDR2 SQIVND (reference sequence). The CDR3 length is 15 residues. CDR3 bases: TGTGCCAGTAGTCTAGCGGGGGACAACACCGGGGAGCTGTTTTTT. Translating gives CASSLAGDNTGELFF.

The chain carries TRBV6-5 and TRBJ1-3, with D perhaps matching TRBD1 (5 bases). Germline V gene sequence: CDR1 MNHEY, CDR2 SVGAGI. V was shortened by 7 bases and J by 0 bases, with 13 bases between the two germline ends. This CDR3 spans 15 amino acids. CDR3 DNA: TGTGCCAGCACGTTTGGAGGGACCTCTGGAAACACCATATATTTT. Its translation is CASTFGGTSGNTIYF.

The CDR3 loop reads CASSFGFSGANVLTF. As DNA, the CDR3 is TGTGCCAGCAGTTTCGGGTTTTCTGGGGCCAACGTCCTGACTTTC. The chain employs TRBV27 and TRBJ2-6; D uncertain. V lost 3 bases and J 1 base, leaving 7 bases between the germline ends. Germline V gene sequence: CDR1 MNHEY, CDR2 SMNVEV (reference sequence). The CDR3 length is 15 residues.

CDR3 amino acids: CASSGQGADTEAFF. The DNA for the CDR3 is TGTGCCAGCTCAGGACAGGGGGCGGACACTGAAGCTTTCTTT. The chain links TRBV18 to TRBJ1-1; 11 nucleotides align to TRBD1. V lost 5 bases and J lost 3; bases outside the gene matches: 2. The germline V gene has CDR1 KGHSH and CDR2 LQKENI. This CDR3 has 14 residues.

The chain recombines TRBV5-1 with TRBJ1-1, with D possibly TRBD1 on 5 matching bases. V lost 4 bases to trimming and J lost 1 base, with 14 bases between them. This CDR3 contains 15 residues. Looked up from germline, CDR1 is SGHRS and CDR2 is YFSETQ. CDR3 amino acids: CASSPGGRKNTEAFF. Here the CDR3 DNA reads TGCGCCAGCAGCCCGGGGGGACGGAAGAACACTGAAGCTTTCTTT.

This chain connects TRBV6-5 to TRBJ1-1; TRBD1 aligns across 11 bases. Germline CDR1 is MNHEY and CDR2 is SVGAGI. The junction had 7 bases not matched to a gene; V was cut back by 7 bases and J by 6 bases. The CDR3 totals 14 residues. The CDR3 here is CASKGQGVSAEAFF. CDR3 in DNA: TGTGCCAGCAAGGGACAGGGGGTTTCGGCTGAAGCTTTCTTT.

The V and J genes are TRBV3-1 (or the pseudogene TRBV3-2) and TRBJ1-2; D gene ambiguous. Germline lookup yields CDR1 LGHDT and CDR2 YNNKEL (reference sequence). V dropped 0 bases and J dropped 8 bases, with 13 bases sitting between them. CDR3 length: 14 amino acids. CDR3 region: CASSQDLGAFGYTF. The CDR3 nucleotides read TGTGCCAGCAGCCAAGATCTCGGAGCATTCGGCTACACCTTC.

The chain combines TRBV20-1 with TRBJ1-4; D gene unclear. With 3 bases removed from V and 6 bases from J, the gap between germline ends came to 11 bases. CDR1 is DFQATT, CDR2 SNEGSKA, per germline (reference sequence). The CDR3 is 13 amino acids. The CDR3 DNA reads TGCAGTGCTAGTGGGCAGGAGGATGAAAAACTGTTTTTT. This codes for CSASGQEDEKLFF.

V and J are TRBV23-1 and TRBJ1-5, with TRBD1 as a possible D gene (6 bases). TRBV23-1 is marked as an open reading frame, function uncertain. CDR3 length: 15 residues. Trimming left V 4 bases short and J 7 bases short, with 17 bases between. The CDR3 sequence: CASSPMTGWRQPQHF. The CDR3 DNA reads TGCGCCAGCAGTCCTATGACAGGTTGGCGACAGCCCCAGCATTTT.

The chain joins TRBV28 to TRBJ2-7, with D uncertain. CDR1 is MDHEN, CDR2 SYDVKM, per germline. V was shortened by 5 bases and J by 1 base, with 12 bases between the two germline ends. CDR3 length: 14 amino acids. CDR3 nucleotide sequence: TGTGCCAGCAGTGCACCCCCGAGGTCCTACGAGCAGTACTTC. Protein product: CASSAPPRSYEQYF.

The chain uses TRBV25-1 and TRBJ1-2, with no clear D. V lost 6 bases and J lost 6, with 17 bases in between. This CDR3 is 14 amino acids long. Germline CDR1 reads MGHDK; CDR2 reads SYGVNS. CDR3 in amino acids: CASRGGSSGDGYTF. The CDR3 coding sequence is TGTGCCAGCAGGGGCGGGTCCAGCGGCGATGGCTACACCTTC.

The rearrangement links TRBV6-5 to TRBJ1-3; D remains ambiguous. The length of the CDR3 is 14 residues. V lost 8 bases to trimming and J lost 3 bases, with 14 bases between them. In germline, CDR1 is MNHEY, CDR2 SVGAGI. The CDR3 nucleotides read TGTGCCAGCCGAGGAGGTGTGAGTGGAAACACCATATATTTT. It specifies CASRGGVSGNTIYF.

This clone was observed a single time. V is TRBV28 and J is TRBJ1-1; D not resolved. Looked up from germline, CDR1 is MDHEN and CDR2 is SYDVKM. This CDR3 is built from 14 residues. V lost 3 bases, J lost 1 base, and 9 bases lay in between. The chain's CDR3 is CASSFLLANTEAFF. DNA of the CDR3: TGTGCCAGCAGTTTCCTTCTGGCGAACACTGAAGCTTTCTTT.

This chain uses TRBV4-2 with TRBJ1-3; tentatively, D is TRBD1 (5 bases). The germline CDR1 and CDR2 sequences are LGHNA and YNFKEQ. CDR3 size: 15 residues. The germline V and J ends were trimmed by 3 bases and 0 bases, with 9 bases remaining between them. The CDR3 protein is CASSQPTDSGNTIYF. The CDR3 bases are TGTGCCAGCAGCCAGCCGACAGACTCTGGAAACACCATATATTTT.

V is TRBV19 and J is TRBJ2-7; weak D call: TRBD1 (5 bases). The CDR3 covers 15 residues. The V end lost 7 bases, the J end lost 1 base, and 17 bases lay between the germline ends. The germline V gene encodes CDR1 LNHDA and CDR2 SQIVND (reference sequence). CDR3 in DNA: TGTGCCAGTAAGGTAGGGGTGCTGGGTTCCTACGAGCAGTACTTC. It encodes CASKVGVLGSYEQYF.

This clone was recorded only once. Written as DNA, the CDR3 is TGTGCCAGCAGTGATGGGGGCCTCGGGTCGTCAGACTACACCTTC. This encodes CASSDGGLGSSDYTF. The chain couples TRBV6-1 to TRBJ1-2, with D possibly TRBD1 on 6 matching bases. The CDR3 has 15 amino acids. V shed 3 bases and J shed 10 bases, with 21 bases lying between them. Germline loops: CDR1 MNHNS, CDR2 SASEGT.

The chain links TRBV5-1 to TRBJ1-2; 9 positions match TRBD1. Germline CDR1 SGHRS, CDR2 YFSETQ. This CDR3 has 15 amino acids. Losses at the gene ends were 4 bases for V and 4 bases for J; bases not matched to a gene: 8. CDR3 in amino acids: CASSTDTGGAYGYTF. Here the CDR3 DNA reads TGCGCCAGCAGCACAGATACAGGGGGCGCCTATGGCTACACCTTC.

The chain recombines TRBV5-6 with TRBJ2-5, with TRBD1 matching 7 bases. This CDR3 spans 17 amino acids. J lost 0 bases, V lost 0 bases, and 8 bases had no gene match. Germline CDR1 and CDR2: SGHDT and YYEEEE. The CDR3 region is CASSLAGQAQYQETQYF. CDR3 nucleotide sequence: TGTGCCAGCAGCTTGGCCGGACAGGCCCAGTACCAAGAGACCCAGTACTTC. The entire variable domain, with the rest obtained from reference TRBV5-6 and TRBJ2-5, is as follows: DAGVTQSPTHLIKTRGQQVTLRCSPKSGHDTVSWYQQALGQGPQFIFQYYEEEERQRGNFPDRFSGHQFPNYSSELNVNALLLGDSALYLCASSLAGQAQYQETQYFGPGTRLLVL.

The rearrangement links TRBV5-4 to TRBJ1-3; D is perhaps TRBD1 (5 bases). Germline V gives CDR1 SGHNT, CDR2 YYREEE (reference sequence). Trimming stripped 0 bases from V and 0 bases from J, with 10 bases between. The length of the CDR3 is 16 residues. For the CDR3, the DNA is TGTGCCAGCAGCTTGGGGGGCCTGAACTCTGGAAACACCATATATTTT. It encodes CASSLGGLNSGNTIYF. The complete variable domain, with remaining parts taken from reference TRBV5-4 and TRBJ1-3, reads ETGVTQSPTHLIKTRGQQVTLRCSSQSGHNTVSWYQQALGQGPQFIFQYYREEENGRGNFPPRFSGLQFPNYSSELNVNALELDDSALYLCASSLGGLNSGNTIYFGEGSWLTVV.

This chain uses TRBV19 with TRBJ1-1, with TRBD1 identical over 10 bases. Germline loops: CDR1 LNHDA, CDR2 SQIVND (reference sequence). V was clipped by 10 bases and J by 4 bases; unmatched bases: 6. CDR3 length: 13 amino acids. The CDR3 protein is CATRQGAGTEAFF. The CDR3 DNA reads as TGTGCCACCAGACAGGGGGCCGGCACTGAAGCTTTCTTT.

This clone was counted only a few times. This rearrangement joins TRBV5-1 to TRBJ2-3; 12 bases line up with TRBD2. Unmatched junction bases numbered 3, after V lost 0 bases and J lost 4 bases. This CDR3 has 16 residues. Germline V gives CDR1 SGHRS, CDR2 YFSETQ. The CDR3 sequence is CASSLGLAGGPDTQYF. In nucleotides, the CDR3 is TGCGCCAGCAGCTTGGGTCTAGCGGGGGGGCCAGATACGCAGTATTTT.

The rearrangement joins TRBV5-5 to TRBJ2-5; the match to TRBD2 covers 8 bases. This CDR3 has 14 amino acids. J was trimmed by 9 bases and V by 0 bases; bases with no gene match: 7. Per germline, CDR1 SGHKS and CDR2 YYEKEE (reference sequence). The CDR3 nucleotides read TGTGCCAGCAGCTTGGATGAGCGGGGGCTTTCCCAGTACTTC. Its translation: CASSLDERGLSQYF.